This TCR beta chain was sequenced during a study of Graves' ophthalmopathy and Graves' hyperthyroidism. From RNA, the CDR3 regions of TCR beta chains were amplified and sequenced. Second-round multiplex PCR came after first-round RT-PCR with HTBI primers. From the multiplex PCR reads, TCRdb called clonotypes with MiXCR, one entry per CDR3 protein. The table shows 350,000 to 450,000 distinct CDR3 sequences, with roughly 18% occurring only once. The junction had 5 bases not matched to a gene; V was cut back by 5 bases and J by 6 bases. The CDR3 has 14 amino acids. The V gene's germline CDR1 is MNHEY and CDR2 SMNVEV (reference sequence). In this sample, this clonotype turned up many times.

The clonotype was recovered from a woman aged 18-29 years with Graves' ophthalmopathy. The sequenced sample was peripheral blood. The chain recombines TRBV27 with TRBJ2-7; 12 nucleotides line up with TRBD1. The CDR3 loop is CASSPAGQGAEQYF. DNA for the CDR3: TGTGCCAGCAGTCCGGCGGGACAGGGGGCCGAGCAGTACTTC.